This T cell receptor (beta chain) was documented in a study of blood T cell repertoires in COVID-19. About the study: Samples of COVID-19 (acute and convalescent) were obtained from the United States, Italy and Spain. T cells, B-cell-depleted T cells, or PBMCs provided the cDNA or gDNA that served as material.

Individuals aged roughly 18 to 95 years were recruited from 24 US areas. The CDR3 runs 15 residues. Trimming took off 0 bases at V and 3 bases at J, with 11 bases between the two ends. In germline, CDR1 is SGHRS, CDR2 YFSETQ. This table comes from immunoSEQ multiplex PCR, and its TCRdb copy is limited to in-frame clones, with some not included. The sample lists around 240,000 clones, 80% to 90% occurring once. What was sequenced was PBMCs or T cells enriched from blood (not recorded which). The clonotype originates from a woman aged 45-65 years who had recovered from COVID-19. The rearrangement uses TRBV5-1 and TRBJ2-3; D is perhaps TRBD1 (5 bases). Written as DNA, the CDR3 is TGCGCCAGCAGCTTGGAGGGGATTAGGACAGATACGCAGTATTTT. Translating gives CASSLEGIRTDTQYF.